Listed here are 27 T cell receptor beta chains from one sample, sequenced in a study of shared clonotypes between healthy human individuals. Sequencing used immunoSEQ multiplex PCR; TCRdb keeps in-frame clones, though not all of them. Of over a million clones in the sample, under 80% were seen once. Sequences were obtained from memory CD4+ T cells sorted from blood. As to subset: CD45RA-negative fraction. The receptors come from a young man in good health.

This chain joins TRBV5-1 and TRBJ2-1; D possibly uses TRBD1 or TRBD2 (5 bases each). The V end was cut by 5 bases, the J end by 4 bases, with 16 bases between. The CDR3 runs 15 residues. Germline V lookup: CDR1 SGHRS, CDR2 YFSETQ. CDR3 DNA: TGCGCCAGCAGGCTCGGGACGGCAAGTTACAATGAGCAGTTCTTC. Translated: CASRLGTASYNEQFF. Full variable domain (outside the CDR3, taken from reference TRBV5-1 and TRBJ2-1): KAGVTQTPRYLIKTRGQQVTLSCSPISGHRSVSWYQQTPGQGLQFLFEYFSETQRNKGNFPGRFSGRQFSNSRSEMNVSTLELGDSALYLCASRLGTASYNEQFFGPGTRLTVL.

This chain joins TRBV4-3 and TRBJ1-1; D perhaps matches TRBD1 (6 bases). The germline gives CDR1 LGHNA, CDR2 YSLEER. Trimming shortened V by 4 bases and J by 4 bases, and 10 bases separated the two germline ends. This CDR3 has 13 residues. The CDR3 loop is CASSPGQFTEAFF. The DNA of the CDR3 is TGCGCCAGCAGCCCCGGACAGTTCACTGAAGCTTTCTTT.

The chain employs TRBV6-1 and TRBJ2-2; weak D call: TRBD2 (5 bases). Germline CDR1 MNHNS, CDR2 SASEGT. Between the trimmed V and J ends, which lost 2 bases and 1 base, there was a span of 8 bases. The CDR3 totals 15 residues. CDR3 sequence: CASSELGRNTGELFF. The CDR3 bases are TGTGCCAGCAGTGAATTGGGGAGGAACACCGGGGAGCTGTTTTTT.

CDR3 coding DNA: TGTGCCAGCAGTTACTCTCCAGCGACTGGGGCCAACGTCCTGACTTTC. This codes for CASSYSPATGANVLTF. J is TRBJ2-6 and V is TRBV6-6; no firm D call. The ends were cut back, 0 bases at V and 2 bases at J, with 8 bases in the middle. Germline loops: CDR1 MNHNY, CDR2 SVGAGI (reference sequence). The CDR3 is 16 amino acids.

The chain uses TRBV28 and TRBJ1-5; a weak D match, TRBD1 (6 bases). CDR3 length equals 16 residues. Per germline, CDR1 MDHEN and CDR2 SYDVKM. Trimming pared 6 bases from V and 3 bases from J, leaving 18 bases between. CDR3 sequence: CASSPPDSRVNQPQHF. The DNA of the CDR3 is TGTGCCAGCAGCCCCCCGGACAGTCGGGTCAATCAGCCCCAGCATTTT.

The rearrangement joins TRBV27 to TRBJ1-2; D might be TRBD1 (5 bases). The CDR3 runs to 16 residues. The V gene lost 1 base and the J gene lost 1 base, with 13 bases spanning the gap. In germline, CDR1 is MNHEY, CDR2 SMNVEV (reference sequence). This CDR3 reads CASSLFNGRDNYGYTF. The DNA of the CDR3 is TGTGCCAGCAGTTTATTTAATGGCAGGGATAACTATGGCTACACCTTC.

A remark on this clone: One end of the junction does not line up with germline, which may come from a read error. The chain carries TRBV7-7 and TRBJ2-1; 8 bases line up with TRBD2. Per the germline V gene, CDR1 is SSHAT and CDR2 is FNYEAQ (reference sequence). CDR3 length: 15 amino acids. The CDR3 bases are TGTGCTAGCAGGCGAAGACTAGCGCCCTACAATGAGCAGTTCTTC. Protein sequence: CASRRRLAPYNEQFF.

CDR3 nucleotides: TGCGCCAGCAGCTTGGAAAGTGCTACGAGCTCCTACGAGCAGTACTTC. This translates into CASSLESATSSYEQYF. This chain connects TRBV5-1 to TRBJ2-7; D is uncertain. The ends were cut back, 0 bases at V and 0 bases at J, with 13 bases in the middle. In germline, CDR1 is SGHRS, CDR2 YFSETQ. CDR3 length: 16 amino acids.

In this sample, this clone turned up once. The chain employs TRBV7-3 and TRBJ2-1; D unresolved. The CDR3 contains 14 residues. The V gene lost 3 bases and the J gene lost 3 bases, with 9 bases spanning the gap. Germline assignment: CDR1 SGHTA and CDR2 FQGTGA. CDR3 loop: CASSLSGDYNEQFF. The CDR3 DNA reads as TGTGCCAGCAGCTTGTCTGGGGACTACAATGAGCAGTTCTTC. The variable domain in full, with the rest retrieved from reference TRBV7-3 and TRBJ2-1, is GAGVSQTPSNKVTEKGKYVELRCDPISGHTALYWYRQSLGQGPEFLIYFQGTGAADDSGLPNDRFFAVRPEGSVSTLKIQRTERGDSAVYLCASSLSGDYNEQFFGPGTRLTVL.

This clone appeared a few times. CDR3 sequence (DNA): TGTGCCAGCAGCGTAGGGGAAGGGGGTCGTGAAGCTTTCTTT. As protein: CASSVGEGGREAFF. V and J are TRBV9 and TRBJ1-1; possible D gene TRBD1, 6 bases. Germline V gene data show CDR1 as SGDLS and CDR2 as YYNGEE. V was pared by 0 bases and J by 7 bases, with 13 bases between. The CDR3 extends over 14 amino acids. Using reference TRBV9 and TRBJ1-1 for the parts outside the CDR3, the full variable domain is DSGVTQTPKHLITATGQRVTLRCSPRSGDLSVYWYQQSLDQGLQFLIQYYNGEERAKGNILERFSAQQFPDLHSELNLSSLELGDSALYFCASSVGEGGREAFFGQGTRLTVV.

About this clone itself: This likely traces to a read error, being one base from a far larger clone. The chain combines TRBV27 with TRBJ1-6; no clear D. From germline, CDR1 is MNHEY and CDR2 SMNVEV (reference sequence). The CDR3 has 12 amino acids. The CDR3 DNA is TGTGCCAGCAGTTTACGAGAATCACCCCTCTACTTT. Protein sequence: CASSLRESPLYF.

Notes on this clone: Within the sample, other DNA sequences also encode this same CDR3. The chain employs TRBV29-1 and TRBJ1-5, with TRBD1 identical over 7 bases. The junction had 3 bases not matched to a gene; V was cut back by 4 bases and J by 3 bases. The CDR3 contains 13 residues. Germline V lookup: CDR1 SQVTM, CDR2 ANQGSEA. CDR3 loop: CSVVDRVNQPQHF. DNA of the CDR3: TGCAGCGTTGTTGACAGGGTCAATCAGCCCCAGCATTTT.

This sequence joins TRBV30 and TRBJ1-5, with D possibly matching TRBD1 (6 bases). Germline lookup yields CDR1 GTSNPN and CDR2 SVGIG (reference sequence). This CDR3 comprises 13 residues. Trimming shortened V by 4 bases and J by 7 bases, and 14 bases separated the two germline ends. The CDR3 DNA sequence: TGTGCCTGGAATCTCAGGGGTGGGCAGCCCCAGCATTTT. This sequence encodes CAWNLRGGQPQHF.

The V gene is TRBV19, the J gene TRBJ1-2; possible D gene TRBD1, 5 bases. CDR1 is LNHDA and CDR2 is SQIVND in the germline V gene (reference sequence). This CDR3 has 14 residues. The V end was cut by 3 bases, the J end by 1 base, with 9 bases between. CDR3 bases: TGTGCCAGTAGTATTCGACAGATTAACTATGGCTACACCTTC. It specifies CASSIRQINYGYTF.

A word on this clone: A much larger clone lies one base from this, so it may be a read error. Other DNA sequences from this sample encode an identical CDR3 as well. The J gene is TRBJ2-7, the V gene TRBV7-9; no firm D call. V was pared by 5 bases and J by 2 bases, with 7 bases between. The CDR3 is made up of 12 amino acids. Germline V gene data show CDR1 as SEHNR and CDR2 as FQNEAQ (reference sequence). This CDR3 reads CASSLGTYEQYF. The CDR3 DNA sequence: TGTGCCAGCAGCCTAGGCACCTACGAGCAGTACTTC.

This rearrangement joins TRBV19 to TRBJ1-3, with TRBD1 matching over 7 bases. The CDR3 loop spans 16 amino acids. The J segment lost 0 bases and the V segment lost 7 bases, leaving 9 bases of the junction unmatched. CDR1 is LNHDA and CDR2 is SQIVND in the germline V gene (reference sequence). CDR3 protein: CASNLGQASSGNTIYF. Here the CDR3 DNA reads TGTGCCAGTAACCTTGGACAGGCCAGCTCTGGAAACACCATATATTTT.

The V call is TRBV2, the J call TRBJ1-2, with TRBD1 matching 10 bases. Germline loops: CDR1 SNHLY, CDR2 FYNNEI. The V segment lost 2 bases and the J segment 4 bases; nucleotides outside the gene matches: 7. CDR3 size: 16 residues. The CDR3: CASSERQGALGYGYTF. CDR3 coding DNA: TGTGCCAGCAGTGAAAGACAGGGGGCGCTTGGCTATGGCTACACCTTC.

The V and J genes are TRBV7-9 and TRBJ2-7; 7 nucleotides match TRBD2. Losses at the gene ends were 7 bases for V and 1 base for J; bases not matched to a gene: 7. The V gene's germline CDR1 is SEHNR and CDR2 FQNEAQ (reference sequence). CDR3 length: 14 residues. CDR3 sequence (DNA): TGTGCCAGCAACGGCGGGAGAGGGTCCTACGAGCAGTACTTC. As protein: CASNGGRGSYEQYF.

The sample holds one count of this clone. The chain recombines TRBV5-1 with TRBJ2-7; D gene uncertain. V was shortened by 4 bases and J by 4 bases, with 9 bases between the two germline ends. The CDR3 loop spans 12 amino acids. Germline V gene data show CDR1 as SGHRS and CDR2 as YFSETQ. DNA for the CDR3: TGCGCCAGCAGCGGGAATCTTTACGAGCAGTACTTC. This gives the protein CASSGNLYEQYF.

The CDR3 DNA reads as TGTGCCAGCAGCGTACTAATTAAGGGATCTGGAAACACCATATATTTT. Protein product: CASSVLIKGSGNTIYF. The gene calls are TRBV7-2 and TRBJ1-3; D call uncertain. Trimming left V 5 bases short and J 1 base short, with 15 bases between. CDR3 length equals 16 residues. Germline loops: CDR1 SGHTA, CDR2 FQGNSA.

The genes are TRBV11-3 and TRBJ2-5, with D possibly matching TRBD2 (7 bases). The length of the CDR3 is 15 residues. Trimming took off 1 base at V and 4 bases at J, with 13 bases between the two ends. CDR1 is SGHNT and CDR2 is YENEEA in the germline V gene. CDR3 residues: CASSLGGGTSETQYF. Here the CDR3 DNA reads TGTGCCAGCAGCTTAGGGGGAGGGACATCAGAGACCCAGTACTTC.

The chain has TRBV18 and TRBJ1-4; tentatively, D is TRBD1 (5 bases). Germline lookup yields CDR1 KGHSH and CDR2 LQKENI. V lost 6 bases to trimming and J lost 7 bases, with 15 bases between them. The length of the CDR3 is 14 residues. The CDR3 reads CASSTGGGSEKLFF. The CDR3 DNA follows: TGTGCCAGCTCGACGGGCGGGGGAAGTGAAAAACTGTTTTTT. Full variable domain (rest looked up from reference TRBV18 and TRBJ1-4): NAGVMQNPRHLVRRRGQEARLRCSPMKGHSHVYWYRQLPEEGLKFMVYLQKENIIDESGMPKERFSAEFPKEGPSILRIQQVVRGDSAAYFCASSTGGGSEKLFFGSGTQLSVL.

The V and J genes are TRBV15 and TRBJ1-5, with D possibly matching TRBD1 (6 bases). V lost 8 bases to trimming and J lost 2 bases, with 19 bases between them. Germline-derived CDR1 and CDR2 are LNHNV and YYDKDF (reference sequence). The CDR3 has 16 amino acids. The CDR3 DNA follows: TGTGCCACCGAATCGACAGGTCGTGGGGGCAATCAGCCCCAGCATTTT. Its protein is CATESTGRGGNQPQHF.

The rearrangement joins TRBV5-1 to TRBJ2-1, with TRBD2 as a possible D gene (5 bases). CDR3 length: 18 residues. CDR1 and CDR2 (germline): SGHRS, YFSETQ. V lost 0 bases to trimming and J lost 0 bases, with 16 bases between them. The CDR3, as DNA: TGCGCCAGCAGCTTGGCCGGGGAGCGGACGAGCTCCTACAATGAGCAGTTCTTC. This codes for CASSLAGERTSSYNEQFF.

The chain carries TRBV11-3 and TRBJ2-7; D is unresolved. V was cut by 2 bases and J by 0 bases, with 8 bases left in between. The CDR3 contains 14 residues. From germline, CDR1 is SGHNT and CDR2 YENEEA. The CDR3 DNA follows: TGTGCCAGCAGCTTATCCTACAACTCCTACGAGCAGTACTTC. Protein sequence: CASSLSYNSYEQYF.

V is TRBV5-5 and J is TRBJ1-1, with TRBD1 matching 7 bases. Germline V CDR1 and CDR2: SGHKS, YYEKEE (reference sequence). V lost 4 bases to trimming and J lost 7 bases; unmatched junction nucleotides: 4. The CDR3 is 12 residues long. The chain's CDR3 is CASSPTGVEAFF. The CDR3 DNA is TGTGCCAGCAGCCCCACAGGGGTTGAAGCTTTCTTT.

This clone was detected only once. This CDR3 reads CASGSSGQETQYF. The DNA of the CDR3 is TGTGCCAGCGGGTCTAGCGGGCAAGAGACCCAGTACTTC. This rearrangement joins TRBV2 to TRBJ2-5; 8 nucleotides line up with TRBD2. The CDR3 sequence is 13 residues long. J lost 2 bases, V lost 8 bases, and 4 bases had no gene match. Germline CDR1 is SNHLY and CDR2 is FYNNEI.